This note documents a single T cell receptor (beta chain) sequence. Its antigen is not yet known. The sample holds no much larger clone one base away, and base qualities are not on file. The data originate from a study of metastatic and nonmetastatic thyroid tumors (dated by TCRdb to 2020 to 2021). General notes on the study: For patients with malignant and with benign thyroid disease, the researchers compared repertoires between peripheral blood samples and tumor or nodule tissue samples. The research as a whole found: TCR beta diversity was reported as significantly higher in malignant tumors than in benign nodules, in both blood and tumor samples.

No patient had received any treatment before thyroid surgery. Using T-cell receptor beta sequencing, the researchers looked back retrospectively at clinical samples from patients, gathered between the early 2010s and the late 2010s. The receptor library was made with PCR. Sequencing instrument: Illumina HiSeq 4000. High-throughput sequencing was used to profile the CDR3 region of the TCR beta-chain in every patient. On the study's bioinformatics: A classifier to discriminate distant-metastatic papillary thyroid cancer patients was built from CDR3 differences across clinicopathological groups. To measure repertoire diversity the researchers used the Shannon index, while the Morisita-Horn index served to gauge how similar the tumor and blood repertoires were. In TCRdb, the public reads were trimmed at Q25 with fastp and aligned with MiXCR, with productive beta chains retained. TCRdb, not the original authors, processed these V and J calls. In all, the sample holds about 46,000 clones, and approximately 26% of those were seen once. Together, the top ten hold 3.4% of the sample.

The CDR3 starts with the cysteine, ends with the phenylalanine, and has 15 residues. The sequence is cut down to CDR3 DNA, 45 bases in frame from base 1. The germline V gene supplies CDR1 SGHTA and CDR2 FQGNSA. V lost 3 bases and J lost 2 bases, and the count of bases not matched to a germline gene is 5. The TCR originated in a male donor with papillary thyroid cancer or a benign thyroid nodule (not recorded which). Some clones in this sample may be carry-over from other donors' samples. The chain was built from TRBV7-2 and TRBJ1-1; 8 bases in the middle match TRBD1. Sequenced: blood. CDR3 reads: CASSLPGGINTEAFF. The DNA sequence is TGTGCCAGCAGCTTGCCAGGGGGCATTAACACTGAAGCTTTCTTT.